The TCR beta chain under discussion was sequenced for a study of T-cell memory formation after mild COVID-19. General study results and limits: Mostly located in CM and EM were contracting CD4+ clones, with contracting CD8+ clones located in EMRA.

The CDR3 has 15 residues. CDR1 and CDR2 (germline): SGHDT, YYEEEE. V was trimmed by 2 bases and J by 2 bases, leaving 14 bases between them. TCRdb re-called the 5' RACE reads through MiXCR, storing one row per CDR3 protein. The repertoire holds fewer than 500,000 distinct CDR3 sequences, more than 20% seen once, with about 12% in the top ten. There are many counts of this clonotype. No antigen is known for it. This sequence joins TRBV5-6 and TRBJ2-7; the D gene is possibly TRBD1 (6 bases). The sequence was obtained from an adult woman who had mild COVID-19 (a few samples of this study predate the infection). Cell type and time point are not known. The specimen was PBMCs or a T cell subset sorted from them (not recorded which). CDR3 bases: TGTGCCAGCAGCTTAGATTACAGGGCCACCTACGAGCAGTACTTC. Its translation: CASSLDYRATYEQYF.